These T cell receptor beta chains were read from a single sample in a study of CD8 T cells in ankylosing spondylitis. TCRdb reprocessed the 5' RACE reads via MiXCR and lists one record per CDR3 protein. This table holds 250,000 or so distinct CDR3 sequences, more than 20% found once. The source material was blood, either unsorted or a sorted T cell fraction (not recorded which). These receptor sequences come from a male donor with ankylosing spondylitis or in good health (not recorded which). Both conserved end residues are part of each CDR3. D genes are given only for firm matches. Size tells how often a clone was seen (once, few, many) or the class of an expanded clone, and some rows leave it out.

V gene	J gene	clone size	D gene	CDR3 DNA	CDR3 protein
TRBV6-5	TRBJ2-3	once	TRBD1	TGTGCCAGCAGAGAACAGGGGACAGATACGCAGTATTTT	CASREQGTDTQYF
TRBV12-3/TRBV12-4	TRBJ2-1	few	.	TGTGCCAGCAGCTTTCGGGGACTTTCTTCCAATGAGCAGTTCTTC	CASSFRGLSSNEQFF
TRBV29-1	TRBJ1-6	many	.	TGCAGCGTTGAAGATCTACCGGGTTCACCCCTCCACTTT	CSVEDLPGSPLHF
TRBV10-3	TRBJ2-5	.	.	TGTGCCATCAGTGCCCAAGACAGTCAAGAGACCCAGTACTTC	CAISAQDSQETQYF
TRBV6-1	TRBJ2-7	.	.	TGTGCCAGCATGCAGCAGGGTCGGAACGAGCAGTACTTC	CASMQQGRNEQYF
TRBV20-1	TRBJ2-3	.	.	TGCAGTGCTAGTTTAGGCGGGACCACAGATACGCAGTATTTT	CSASLGGTTDTQYF
TRBV29-1	TRBJ1-1	many	.	TGCAGCGTACAGGAGAACACTGAAGCTTTCTTT	CSVQENTEAFF
TRBV10-3	TRBJ2-3	.	.	TGTGCCATCAGTGAGGGGGGCAGTACCACAGATACGCAGTATTTT	CAISEGGSTTDTQYF
TRBV20-1	TRBJ2-7	many	.	TGCAGTGCTAGAACCCGGGAGAGCTCCTACGAGCAGTACTTC	CSARTRESSYEQYF
TRBV15	TRBJ2-3	.	.	TGTGCCACCAGCAGAGAAGGTCTAACCACAGATACGCAGTATTTT	CATSREGLTTDTQYF
TRBV20-1	TRBJ2-7	many	.	TGCAGTGCTAGGGACACCTACGAGCAGTACTTC	CSARDTYEQYF
TRBV20-1	TRBJ2-5	few	TRBD2	TGCAGTTACACAAGCGGGAGGGAGACCCAGTACTTC	CSYTSGRETQYF
TRBV20-1	TRBJ2-7	.	.	TGCAGTGCTAGGCCCCCAGGGCTGAGGGACGAGCAGTACTTC	CSARPPGLRDEQYF
TRBV10-3	TRBJ2-3	many	.	TGTGCCATCAGTGGGGGGCAGGGCGCAGATACGCAGTATTTT	CAISGGQGADTQYF
TRBV5-1	TRBJ2-5	many	.	TGCGCCAGCAGCTCCAGGACAGATCAAGAGACCCAGTACTTC	CASSSRTDQETQYF
TRBV6-1	TRBJ2-7	.	.	TGTGCCAGCAGATGGACCGGAAGCTCCTACGAGCAGTACTTC	CASRWTGSSYEQYF
TRBV3-1	TRBJ2-7	few	TRBD1	TGTGCCAGCAGCACAGGGGTAGGGGAGCAGTACTTC	CASSTGVGEQYF